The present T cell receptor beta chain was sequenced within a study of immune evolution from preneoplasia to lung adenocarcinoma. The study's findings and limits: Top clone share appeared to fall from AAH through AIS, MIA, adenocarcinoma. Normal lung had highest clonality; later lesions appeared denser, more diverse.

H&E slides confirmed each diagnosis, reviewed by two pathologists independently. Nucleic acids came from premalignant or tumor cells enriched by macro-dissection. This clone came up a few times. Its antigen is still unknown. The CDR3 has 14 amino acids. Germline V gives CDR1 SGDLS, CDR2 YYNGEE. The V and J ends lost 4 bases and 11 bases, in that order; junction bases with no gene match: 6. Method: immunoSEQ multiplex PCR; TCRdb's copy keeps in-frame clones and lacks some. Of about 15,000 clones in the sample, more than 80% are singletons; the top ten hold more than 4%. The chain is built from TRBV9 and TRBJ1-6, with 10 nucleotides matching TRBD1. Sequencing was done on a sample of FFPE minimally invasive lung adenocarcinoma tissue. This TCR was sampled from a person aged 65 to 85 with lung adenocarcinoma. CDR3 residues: CASSLGTGDTPLHF. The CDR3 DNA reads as TGTGCCAGCAGCCTCGGGACAGGGGATACACCCCTCCACTTT.